The sequence of this T cell receptor (beta chain) was determined in a study of cytomegalovirus exposure and HLA in healthy donors. The PCR had 60 Vbeta and 13 Jbeta primers. Some clones are missing from TCRdb's copy, which holds only in-frame ones; the method was immunoSEQ multiplex PCR. This table has over 150,000 clones, 80% appearing once. CDR3 length: 11 residues. V lost 2 bases and J 9 bases, leaving 8 bases between the germline ends. The germline CDR1 and CDR2 sequences are GTSNPN and SVGIG (reference sequence). This clonotype was sampled from a man aged 30 to 39 in good health and CMV-seronegative. The V gene is TRBV30, the J gene TRBJ2-1; D uncertain. The sample taken for sequencing was PBMCs. CDR3 loop: CAWSKVAEQFF. DNA of the CDR3: TGTGCCTGGAGTAAAGTGGCTGAGCAGTTCTTC. Using reference TRBV30 and TRBJ2-1 for the parts outside the CDR3, the full variable domain is SQTIHQWPATLVQPVGSPLSLECTVEGTSNPNLYWYRQAAGRGLQLLFYSVGIGQISSEVPQNLSASRPQDRQFILSSKKLLLSDSGFYLCAWSKVAEQFFGPGTRLTVL.